Following are 14 T cell receptor beta chains from one sample sequenced in a study of vaccination and CD4 T cells after COVID-19. The antigens these receptors bind are not known. Regarding treatment: approximately nine-day PBMC culture with coronavirus spike peptide pools or control peptides (ViraFEST assay). Once obtained from cultured CD4+ T cells, the DNA was sequenced using the Oncomine TCR Beta short-read assay. TCRdb reanalysed the PCR reads using MiXCR and keeps one entry per CDR3 protein. The sample has approximately 20,000 distinct CDR3 sequences, just over 45% seen once. This specimen consisted of CD4+ T cells from blood, cultured in vitro, obtained after SARS-CoV-2 vaccination. These receptors were collected from a human donor who had recovered from COVID-19.

This clonotype was found a few times. This chain links TRBV6-2 or TRBV6-3 with TRBJ2-1; a possible D gene is TRBD2 (6 bases). Per germline, CDR1 MNHEY and CDR2 SVGEGT. The CDR3 runs 13 residues. The V end was cut by 6 bases, the J end by 4 bases, with 10 bases between. The CDR3 protein is CASSTSFYNEQFF. In DNA, the CDR3 is TGTGCCAGCAGCACTAGCTTTTACAATGAGCAGTTCTTC.

The chain has TRBV27 and TRBJ2-7; 9 positions agree with TRBD1. The CDR3 has 15 residues. Per the germline V gene, CDR1 is MNHEY and CDR2 is SMNVEV (reference sequence). V lost 2 bases and J lost 5; bases outside the gene matches: 7. DNA for the CDR3: TGTGCCAGCAGTTTAACACAGGGGGCGATCCACGAGCAGTACTTC. This codes for CASSLTQGAIHEQYF.

The rearrangement joins TRBV2 to TRBJ2-5, with D perhaps matching TRBD1 (7 bases). The CDR3 is made up of 17 amino acids. Trimming pared 5 bases from V and 7 bases from J, leaving 26 bases between. Germline CDR1 and CDR2: SNHLY and FYNNEI. The CDR3 bases are TGTGCCAGCAGTATAAGGCTTGTTGAGGCGGGACAGTCGACCCAGTACTTC. Encoded protein: CASSIRLVEAGQSTQYF.

The rearrangement uses TRBV20-1 and TRBJ2-7; 9 bases match TRBD1. Per germline, CDR1 DFQATT and CDR2 SNEGSKA (reference sequence). V gave up 3 bases and J gave up 2 bases; unmatched junction bases: 5. The CDR3 runs 14 residues. As DNA, the CDR3 is TGCAGTGCTAGGGCCGGGACAGGGCCCTACGAGCAGTACTTC. This sequence encodes CSARAGTGPYEQYF.

This clonotype came up a few times. The chain couples TRBV11-3 to TRBJ1-6; possible D gene TRBD1, 6 bases. The germline V gene encodes CDR1 SGHNT and CDR2 YENEEA. The CDR3 runs 15 residues. V was shortened by 3 bases and J by 6 bases, with 12 bases between the two germline ends. The CDR3 nucleotides are TGTGCCAGCAGCTTTGGGGGGCAAGGTAATTCACCCCTCCACTTT. The encoded protein is CASSFGGQGNSPLHF.

The V gene is TRBV6-2 or TRBV6-3, the J gene TRBJ1-5; unclear D gene. The V gene's germline CDR1 is MNHEY and CDR2 SVGEGT. V was clipped by 2 bases and J by 3 bases, with 11 bases between them. The CDR3 runs 15 residues. For the CDR3, the DNA is TGTGCCAGCAGTTACCAAGGACGGTACAATCAGCCCCAGCATTTT. Translation gives CASSYQGRYNQPQHF.

The chain links TRBV27 to TRBJ1-2, with 8 bases fitting TRBD1. The germline CDR1 and CDR2 sequences are MNHEY and SMNVEV (reference sequence). The junction had 10 bases not matched to a gene; V was cut back by 5 bases and J by 5 bases. The CDR3 spans 15 residues. CDR3 region: CASSDRPGQAYGYTF. The CDR3 region has the DNA TGTGCCAGCAGTGACCGACCGGGACAGGCTTATGGCTACACCTTC.

The chain's CDR3 is CASSYTYRGYSNQPQHF. The CDR3 DNA follows: TGTGCCAGCAGTTACACCTACAGGGGTTATAGCAATCAGCCCCAGCATTTT. The chain recombines TRBV6-2 or TRBV6-3 with TRBJ1-5; 7 nucleotides line up with TRBD1. Losses at the gene ends were 2 bases for V and 0 bases for J; bases not matched to a gene: 7. The CDR3 runs to 17 residues. Germline V lookup: CDR1 MNHEY, CDR2 SVGEGT.

The V gene is TRBV19, the J gene TRBJ2-7; D uncertain. The V gene's germline CDR1 is LNHDA and CDR2 SQIVND (reference sequence). V gave up 2 bases and J gave up 4 bases, with 9 bases separating them. The CDR3 consists of 13 residues. CDR3 amino acids: CASSIMGGYEQYF. CDR3 coding DNA: TGTGCCAGTAGTATAATGGGTGGGTACGAGCAGTACTTC.

This clonotype was seen a handful of times. The chain has TRBV20-1 and TRBJ2-7; TRBD2 is a possible D gene (6 bases). Germline CDR1 DFQATT, CDR2 SNEGSKA (reference sequence). With 4 bases removed from V and 6 bases from J, the gap between germline ends came to 22 bases. This CDR3 region has 15 residues. The CDR3 DNA is TGCAGTGCTAAGTTGCTTACTGCGGGGTCGGGCGAGCAGTACTTC. Its protein product is CSAKLLTAGSGEQYF.

There are a few counts of this clonotype. The rearrangement uses TRBV20-1 and TRBJ1-3, with TRBD1 matching 11 bases. V lost 1 base and J lost 3; bases outside the gene matches: 2. CDR1 is DFQATT and CDR2 is SNEGSKA in the germline V gene (reference sequence). The CDR3 loop spans 15 amino acids. CDR3 bases: TGCAGTGCTAGAGGGACAGGGGGCTTTGGAAACACCATATATTTT. It encodes CSARGTGGFGNTIYF.

The rearrangement uses TRBV2 and TRBJ1-1; 9 bases are a match to TRBD1. Trimming removed 11 bases from V and 3 bases from J; junction bases left unmatched: 4. CDR1 is SNHLY and CDR2 is FYNNEI in the germline V gene. CDR3 size: 12 residues. Written as DNA, the CDR3 is TGTGCCGGGGGACAGGGTTACACTGAAGCTTTCTTT. This translates into CAGGQGYTEAFF.

This chain uses TRBV6-1 with TRBJ2-7, with D hard to call. Germline CDR1 and CDR2: MNHNS and SASEGT. The V end was cut by 6 bases, the J end by 3 bases, with 15 bases between. The CDR3 covers 14 residues. The CDR3 reads CASRMSSEGYEQYF. The CDR3 region has the DNA TGTGCCAGCAGGATGTCGTCAGAAGGCTACGAGCAGTACTTC.

The chain links TRBV21-1 to TRBJ2-6. TRBV21-1 is a documented pseudogene. The CDR3 sequence is 16 residues long. CDR3 coding DNA: TGTGCCAGCAGCAAAGAGAACCGCTCTGGGGCCAACGTCCTGACTTTC. Protein sequence: CASSKENRSGANVLTF.